Only a few counts were recorded for the clone carrying this T cell receptor (beta chain). Its antigen is not identified. TCRdb reprocessed the reads via MiXCR and lists one record per CDR3 protein. The sample consists of around 770,000 distinct CDR3 sequences, roughly 28% of them appearing once. This entry comes from a study of T cell repertoires in cytomegalovirus infection. Study context: Recently identified HLA-C-restricted CMV epitopes were used, and well-studied HLA-B-restricted CMV epitopes were used as well. TCR beta signatures that were public indicated CMV infection and matching HLA type. General study results and limits: In two of eight donors, the top clonotype was HLA-C-restricted CMV-specific. Public TCR beta family frequency separated CMV-and-HLA carriers, including in an independent cohort.

The source was cultured CD8+ T cells from PBMCs, collected from culture after CMV antigen stimulation. This receptor was identified in a human donor in good health (CMV status not recorded). Some clones in this sample may be carry-over from other donors' samples.

CDR3 nucleotides: TGTGCCAGCAGCCCTCTTGCGATTGAGCAGTTCTTC. Its translation: CASSPLAIEQFF. The V gene is TRBV11-1, the J gene TRBJ2-1; D uncertain. Germline V gene data show CDR1 as SGHAT and CDR2 as FQDESV (reference sequence). The V end lost 5 bases, the J end lost 9 bases, and 11 bases lay between the germline ends. This CDR3 is built from 12 residues. Based on the CDR3 plus reference TRBV11-1 and TRBJ2-1, the full variable domain is EAEVAQSPRYKITEKSQAVAFWCDPISGHATLYWYRQILGQGPELLVQFQDESVVDDSQLPKDRFSAERLKGVDSTLKIQPAELGDSAMYLCASSPLAIEQFFGPGTRLTVL.